The 3 T cell receptor beta chains presented below share a single source sample, sequenced in a study of control samples from healthy donors and cancer patients. Sequenced by immunoSEQ multiplex PCR; TCRdb stores in-frame clones only, minus some. The sample lists 150,000 or so clones; roughly 90% were seen once. The specimen sequenced was blood. Receptors originate from a man younger than 40 in good health.

This clone was recorded only once. The chain joins TRBV18 to TRBJ2-7; 9 bases are shared with TRBD1. Germline V gene lookup returns CDR1 KGHSH and CDR2 LQKENI. This CDR3 is built from 15 residues. V gave up 3 bases and J gave up 3 bases; unmatched junction bases: 6. Written as DNA, the CDR3 is TGTGCCAGCTCACCCGGGACAGGGAAAAACTACGAGCAGTACTTC. This gives the protein CASSPGTGKNYEQYF.

The chain joins TRBV5-6 to TRBJ1-2; 7 positions agree with TRBD1. V was clipped by 4 bases and J by 4 bases; unmatched bases: 16. Germline CDR1 is SGHDT and CDR2 is YYEEEE. The CDR3 runs to 17 residues. CDR3: CASSPRFSRGRRYGYTF. The CDR3, as DNA: TGTGCCAGCAGCCCGAGATTTTCTAGGGGGCGCCGCTATGGCTACACCTTC.

V and J are TRBV25-1 and TRBJ2-5, with D hard to call. CDR1 MGHDK and CDR2 SYGVNS come from the germline V gene. The CDR3 is made up of 15 amino acids. V gave up 1 base and J gave up 0 bases, with 9 bases separating them. Written as DNA, the CDR3 is TGTGCCAGCAGTGAATTGGGCTCCAACCAAGAGACCCAGTACTTC. Encoded protein: CASSELGSNQETQYF. The full variable domain, in which reference TRBV25-1 and TRBJ2-5 provide the parts outside the CDR3, is EADIYQTPRYLVIGTGKKITLECSQTMGHDKMYWYQQDPGMELHLIHYSYGVNSTEKGDLSSESTVSRIRTEHFPLTLESARPSHTSQYLCASSELGSNQETQYFGPGTRLLVL.